This T cell receptor (beta chain) is from a study of blood T cell repertoires in COVID-19. Original processing notes: Researchers report that nucleated cell counts were estimated from reference gene primer amplification. TCRdb's copy holds only in-frame clones and misses some; the assay was immunoSEQ multiplex PCR. That table gives V, J and clone size, and the DNA gave D and trimming. The table includes roughly 310,000 clones, 70% to 90% detected once. Germline CDR1 and CDR2: SGDLS and YYNGEE. Trimming left V 0 bases short and J 0 bases short, with 10 bases between. The CDR3 contains 16 residues. The cohort comprised adults aged 18 to 89 years residing in approximately 22 US areas. Two negative PCRs, clearance, or symptom resolution had been documented for recovered Cohort 3 donors.

The genes are TRBV9 and TRBJ1-3; D call uncertain. The origin of this receptor is a woman in her forties who had recovered from COVID-19. Sequencing was performed on PBMCs or T cells enriched from blood (not recorded which). CDR3 nucleotide sequence: TGTGCCAGCAGCGTAGCCGCAGTGTTCTCTGGAAACACCATATATTTT. It yields the protein CASSVAAVFSGNTIYF.